A selection of T cell receptor beta chains follows, all from one sample in a study of cytomegalovirus exposure and HLA in healthy donors. The protocol was immunoSEQ multiplex PCR, while the TCRdb copy is restricted to in-frame clones and leaves out a portion. The sample gives about 200,000 clones, 75% to 85% of which show up once; less than 3% is in the top ten. The specimen sequenced was PBMCs. These receptor sequences come from a woman in her thirties or forties in good health and CMV-seronegative. Each CDR3 is given with its conserved first and last residue. D genes are given only for firm matches. Some rows mark clone size as missing; the rest say once, few, many or name a class of expanded clone.

d_call j_call clone_size v_call cdr3_aa cdr3_nt
TRBD2 TRBJ2-5 - TRBV30 CAWSNGLAQETQYF TGTGCCTGGAGTAATGGACTAGCACAAGAGACCCAGTACTTC
- TRBJ1-2 - TRBV30 CAWSPTVGYTF TGTGCCTGGAGTCCTACTGTTGGCTACACCTTC
TRBD2 TRBJ2-4 - TRBV29-1 CSVATTSGIGGIQYF TGCAGCGTCGCTACCACTAGCGGGATAGGGGGCATTCAGTACTTC
- TRBJ1-1 - TRBV7-8 CASSLQGRTEAFF TGTGCCAGCAGCTTACAGGGGCGCACTGAAGCTTTCTTT
TRBD1 TRBJ2-2 - TRBV7-2 CAGGLTGGVTNTGELFF TGTGCCGGAGGTCTGACAGGGGGCGTTACGAACACCGGGGAGCTGTTTTTT
- TRBJ2-5 - TRBV2 CASSEGRGAAETQYF TGTGCCAGCAGTGAAGGTCGGGGGGCTGCAGAGACCCAGTACTTC
- TRBJ2-7 - TRBV19 CASSFSVADYEQYF TGTGCCAGTAGTTTCTCAGTCGCGGATTACGAGCAGTACTTC
- TRBJ1-2 - TRBV5-1 CASSLEGRGSGYTF TGCGCCAGCAGCTTGGAAGGCAGGGGAAGTGGCTACACCTTC
- TRBJ1-1 - TRBV19 CASSIILGGPNTEAFF TGTGCCAGTAGTATAATTCTGGGAGGACCGAACACTGAAGCTTTCTTT
- TRBJ2-5 - TRBV6-5 CASSRNRARETQYF TGTGCCAGCAGCCGTAACAGGGCCCGAGAGACCCAGTACTTC
TRBD1 TRBJ1-1 - TRBV18 CASSPRQGNTEAFF TGTGCCAGCTCCCCGAGACAGGGGAACACTGAAGCTTTCTTT
TRBD1 TRBJ2-7 - TRBV27 CASSSDRGREQYF TGTGCCAGCAGTTCGGACAGGGGAAGAGAGCAGTACTTC
- TRBJ1-3 once TRBV21-1 CASSKVSGRPGNTIYF TGTGCCAGCAGCAAAGTTTCAGGGAGGCCTGGAAACACCATATATTTT